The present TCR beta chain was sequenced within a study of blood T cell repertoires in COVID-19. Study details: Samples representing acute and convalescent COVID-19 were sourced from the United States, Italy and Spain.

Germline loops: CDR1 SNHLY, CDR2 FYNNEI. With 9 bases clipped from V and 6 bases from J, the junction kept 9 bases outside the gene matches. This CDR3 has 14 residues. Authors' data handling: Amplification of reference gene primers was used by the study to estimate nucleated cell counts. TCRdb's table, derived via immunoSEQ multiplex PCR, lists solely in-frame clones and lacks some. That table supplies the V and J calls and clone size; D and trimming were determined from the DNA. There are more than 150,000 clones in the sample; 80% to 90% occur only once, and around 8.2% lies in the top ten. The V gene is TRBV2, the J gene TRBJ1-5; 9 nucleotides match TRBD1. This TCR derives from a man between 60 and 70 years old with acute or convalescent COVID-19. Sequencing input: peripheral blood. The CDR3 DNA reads TGTGCCAGTTCGGGGGACAGGGCTTTTCAGCCCCAGCATTTT. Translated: CASSGDRAFQPQHF.